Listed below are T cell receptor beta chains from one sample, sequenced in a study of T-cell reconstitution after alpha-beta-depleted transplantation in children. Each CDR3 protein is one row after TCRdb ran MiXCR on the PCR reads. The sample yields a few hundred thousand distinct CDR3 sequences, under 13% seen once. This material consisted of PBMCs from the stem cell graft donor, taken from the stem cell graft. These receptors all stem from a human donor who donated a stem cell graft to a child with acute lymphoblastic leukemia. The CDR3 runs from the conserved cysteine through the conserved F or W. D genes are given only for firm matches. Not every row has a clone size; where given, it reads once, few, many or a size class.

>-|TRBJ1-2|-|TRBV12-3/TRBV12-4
TGTGCCAGCAGTTTAGCAGGGGTCGGAGGCTACACCTTC
CASSLAGVGGYTF
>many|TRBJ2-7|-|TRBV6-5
TGTGCCAGCAGTTACTCCATTCTTCAGGGCTACGAGCAGTACTTC
CASSYSILQGYEQYF
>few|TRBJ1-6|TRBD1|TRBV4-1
TGCGCCAGCAGCCAGGAGGGACAGGGATTATATAATTCACCCCTCCACTTT
CASSQEGQGLYNSPLHF
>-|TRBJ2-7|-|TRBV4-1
TGCGCCAGCAGCTTTCAACATACAGGGATCGGTCTTCACTACGAGCAGTACTTC
CASSFQHTGIGLHYEQYF
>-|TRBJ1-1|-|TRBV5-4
TGTGCCAGCAGCTTGGGGGGGCCCATCAACACTGAAGCTTTCTTT
CASSLGGPINTEAFF
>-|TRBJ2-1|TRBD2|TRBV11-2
TGTGCCAGCAGATCTCTAGCGGGAGGACGGGAGAATGAGCAGTTCTTC
CASRSLAGGRENEQFF
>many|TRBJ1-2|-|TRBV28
TGTGCCAGCGTTCGGGTCGAAAACTATGGCTACACCTTC
CASVRVENYGYTF
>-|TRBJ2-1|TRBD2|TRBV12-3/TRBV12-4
TGTGCCAGCAGATCCAAGACTAGCGGGAGCTCCTACAATGAGCAGTTCTTC
CASRSKTSGSSYNEQFF
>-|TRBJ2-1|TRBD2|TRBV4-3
TGCGCCAGCAGCCACGGTAGCGGGAGTTCGGATGAGCAGTTCTTC
CASSHGSGSSDEQFF
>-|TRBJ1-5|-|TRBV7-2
TGTGCCAGCAGCCAGTCGGCGGCAGATCAGCCCCAGCATTTT
CASSQSAADQPQHF
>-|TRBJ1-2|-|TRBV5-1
TGCGCCAGCAGACCTGTTGGGCAGAACTATGGCTACACCTTC
CASRPVGQNYGYTF
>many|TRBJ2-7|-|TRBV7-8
TGTGCCAGCAGCTTCAGAGAGGGGGTAAGCTCCTACGAGCAGTACTTC
CASSFREGVSSYEQYF
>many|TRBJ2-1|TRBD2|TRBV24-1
TGTGCCACCAGTGACCGCGGGAGCGGCGGTGGATCCTACAATGAGCAGTTCTTC
CATSDRGSGGGSYNEQFF
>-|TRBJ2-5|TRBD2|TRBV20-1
TGCAGTGCTAGCTACACCGGGACTAGCGGGGACCCCGAGTACTTC
CSASYTGTSGDPEYF
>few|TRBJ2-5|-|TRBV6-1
TGTGCCAGCATTCGGACGGGGAGAGAGACCCAGTACTTC
CASIRTGRETQYF
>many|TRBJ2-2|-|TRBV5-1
TGCGCCAGCAGCTTGGGACCAACTTCTCTCGGGGAGCTGTTTTTT
CASSLGPTSLGELFF
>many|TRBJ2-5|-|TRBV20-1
TGCAGTGCTAGCCCCCTGACAGGAGGGGAGACCCAGTACTTC
CSASPLTGGETQYF
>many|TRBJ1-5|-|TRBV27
TGTGCCAGCAGTTTAGGACAATGGAATCAGCCCCAGCATTTT
CASSLGQWNQPQHF
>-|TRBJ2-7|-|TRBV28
TGTGCCAGCAGTGCGGACTCGCGAGGCGACGAGCAGTACTTC
CASSADSRGDEQYF
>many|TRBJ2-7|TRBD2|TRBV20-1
TGCAGTGCTAGAGATCCTAGCGGGAGGAACGAGCAGTACTTC
CSARDPSGRNEQYF
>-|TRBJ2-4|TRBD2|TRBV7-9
TGTGCCAGCAGCTTACTCCGGGGGGGAAACATTCAGTACTTC
CASSLLRGGNIQYF
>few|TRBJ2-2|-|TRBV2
TGTGCCAGCAGGTGGGGGATAGAGACCGGGGAGCTGTTTTTT
CASRWGIETGELFF
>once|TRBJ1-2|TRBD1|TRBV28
TGTGCCAGCAGGGCCAGGCAGGGGGCCTATGGCTACACCTTC
CASRARQGAYGYTF
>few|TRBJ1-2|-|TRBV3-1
TGTGCCAGCAGTCAGGGTACCCTTACTAACTATGGCTACACCTTC
CASSQGTLTNYGYTF
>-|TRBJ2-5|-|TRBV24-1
TGTGCCACCAGTGATTACAGGGAAGAGACCCAGTACTTC
CATSDYREETQYF
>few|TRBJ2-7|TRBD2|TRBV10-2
TGCGCCAGCAGAGTCGGGACTAGCGGGAGAATCCCCAACGAGCAGTACTTC
CASRVGTSGRIPNEQYF
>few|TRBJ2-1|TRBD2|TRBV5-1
TGCGCCAGCAGCTTCACTTTAGCGGGAGGTAGAAATGAGCAGTTCTTC
CASSFTLAGGRNEQFF
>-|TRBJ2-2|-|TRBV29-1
TGCAGCGTTCGGGTCACCGGGGAGCTGTTTTTT
CSVRVTGELFF
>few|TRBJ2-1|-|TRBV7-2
TGTGCCAGCAGCTCCCTTCTAAGGCCTGAGCAGTTCTTC
CASSSLLRPEQFF
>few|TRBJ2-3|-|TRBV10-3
TGTGCCACCAACCCCCGGGGCACAGATACGCAGTATTTT
CATNPRGTDTQYF
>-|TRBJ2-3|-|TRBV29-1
TGCAGCGTTGAGAAAGCGGACTTTCACACAGATACGCAGTATTTT
CSVEKADFHTDTQYF
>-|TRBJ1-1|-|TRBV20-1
TGCAGTGCTCTCGTCCCCCGCTGGACTGAAGCTTTCTTT
CSALVPRWTEAFF
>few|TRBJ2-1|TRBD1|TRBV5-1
TGCGCCAGCAGCTTTGCCGGGACAGGGGACAATGAGCAGTTCTTC
CASSFAGTGDNEQFF
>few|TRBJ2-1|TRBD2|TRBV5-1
TGCGCCAGCAGCTTGGAAGTCATTTCTAGCGGGATGGGCGGCAATGAGCAGTTCTTC
CASSLEVISSGMGGNEQFF
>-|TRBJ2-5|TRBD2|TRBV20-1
TGCAGTGCTAGAGAAATAGCGGGTGAGACCCAGTACTTC
CSAREIAGETQYF
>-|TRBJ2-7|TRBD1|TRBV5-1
TGCGCCAGCAGCGTCGGACAGGGGGTCAACGAGCAGTACTTC
CASSVGQGVNEQYF
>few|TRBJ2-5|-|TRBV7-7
TGTGCTAGCAGCTTAGGGCCAGGGGAGGAGACCCAGTACTTC
CASSLGPGEETQYF